The 21 T cell receptor beta chains listed next were all sequenced from one sample in a study of cytomegalovirus exposure and HLA in healthy donors. The PCR made use of 60 Vbeta and 13 Jbeta primers. Some clones are missing from TCRdb's copy, which holds only in-frame ones; the method was immunoSEQ multiplex PCR. The sample holds more than 200,000 clones, less than 80% seen once. Sequenced material: PBMCs. These receptors were collected from a girl aged 2 to 10 in good health and CMV-seronegative.

V usage is TRBV9 and J usage is TRBJ1-6; 9 bases agree with TRBD1. Per the germline V gene, CDR1 is SGDLS and CDR2 is YYNGEE. The V and J ends lost 1 base and 10 bases, in that order; junction bases with no gene match: 30. This CDR3 is 23 amino acids long. The CDR3 coding sequence is TGTGCCAGCAGCGTATTAGAGGACCCGAGCGACCTAGACCGGGACAGGGTAGGCTCACCCCTCCACTTT. As protein: CASSVLEDPSDLDRDRVGSPLHF.

The chain combines TRBV19 with TRBJ1-1; 9 bases map to TRBD1. In germline, CDR1 is LNHDA, CDR2 SQIVND (reference sequence). This CDR3 region has 17 residues. Trimming at V came to 7 bases and at J to 4 bases, leaving 16 bases not matched to a gene. CDR3 DNA sequence: TGTGCCAGTAATAACAGGGGGCGAATAGTTTCAGGCACTGAAGCTTTCTTT. Translated: CASNNRGRIVSGTEAFF.

On this clone: In the same sample, other DNA sequences code for this CDR3. This chain uses TRBV7-9 with TRBJ2-2, with TRBD2 as a possible D gene (6 bases). The CDR3 is made up of 13 amino acids. Trimming took 5 bases from V and 5 from J, leaving 9 bases between them. The V gene's germline CDR1 is SEHNR and CDR2 FQNEAQ (reference sequence). This chain's CDR3 is CASSPGRTGELFF. As DNA, the CDR3 is TGTGCCAGCAGCCCCGGGAGAACCGGGGAGCTGTTTTTT.

This clone was observed a handful of times. The chain links TRBV27 to TRBJ2-7, with 9 bases that match TRBD1. The CDR3 is 12 amino acids. V lost 5 bases to trimming and J lost 8 bases; unmatched junction nucleotides: 4. The germline CDR1 and CDR2 sequences are MNHEY and SMNVEV (reference sequence). The CDR3 DNA follows: TGTGCCAGCAGTGTGGACAGGGGACAGCAGTACTTC. It is translated as CASSVDRGQQYF.

V and J are TRBV27 and TRBJ2-7, with 8 bases fitting TRBD1. V dropped 6 bases and J dropped 0; count of bases not matched to a gene: 10. Germline CDR1 MNHEY, CDR2 SMNVEV (reference sequence). This CDR3 comprises 16 residues. CDR3 loop: CASRTTDRGGSYEQYF. CDR3 in DNA: TGTGCCAGCAGAACGACCGACAGGGGAGGCTCCTACGAGCAGTACTTC.

J is TRBJ1-1 and V is TRBV5-1; D gene uncertain. The V end was cut by 3 bases, the J end by 4 bases, with 13 bases between. The CDR3 is 14 residues long. Germline V gene data show CDR1 as SGHRS and CDR2 as YFSETQ. CDR3 sequence (DNA): TGCGCCAGCAGCTGGGAGACACGGGGCACTGAAGCTTTCTTT. Translating it yields CASSWETRGTEAFF.

This clone was observed a single time. The V and J genes are TRBV12-5 and TRBJ1-1, with 9 bases matching TRBD1. The CDR3 loop spans 15 amino acids. V dropped 5 bases and J dropped 3; count of bases not matched to a gene: 7. CDR1 LGHNT and CDR2 FRNRAP come from the germline V gene. This CDR3 is CASGIGQGLDTEAFF. The CDR3 DNA reads as TGTGCTAGTGGTATAGGACAGGGGTTGGACACTGAAGCTTTCTTT.

The CDR3 region has the DNA TGTGCCAGCAGCCTGCTCTGGACAGGAGAACGGGGTGGCTACACCTTC. Translated: CASSLLWTGERGGYTF. This chain connects TRBV5-5 to TRBJ1-2; 7 bases align to TRBD1. In germline, CDR1 is SGHKS, CDR2 YYEKEE (reference sequence). The length of the CDR3 is 16 residues. V trimming: 4 bases; J trimming: 7 bases; junction bases outside the gene matches: 16.

This clone showed up just once. The chain links TRBV7-2 to TRBJ2-2, with TRBD2 matching 15 bases. The germline V gene encodes CDR1 SGHTA and CDR2 FQGNSA. Trimming took 6 bases from V and 3 from J; bases not matched to a gene: 11. CDR3 length equals 19 residues. CDR3 sequence: CASSKPGLAGGGHTGELFF. In nucleotides, the CDR3 is TGTGCCAGCAGTAAACCGGGACTAGCGGGGGGTGGTCACACCGGGGAGCTGTTTTTT.

This clone has only one observation. The rearrangement links TRBV7-3 to TRBJ2-3; TRBD1 is a possible D gene (6 bases). V was pared by 5 bases and J by 2 bases, with 14 bases between. Germline CDR1 SGHTA, CDR2 FQGTGA. This CDR3 has 15 amino acids. This CDR3 reads CASSPSGDLTDTQYF. CDR3 DNA sequence: TGTGCCAGCAGCCCGTCAGGGGACCTCACAGATACGCAGTATTTT.

This clone was observed a handful of times. V and J are TRBV27 and TRBJ1-6, with a weak D call TRBD1 (5 bases). The CDR3 has 13 amino acids. With 7 bases removed from V and 4 bases from J, the gap between germline ends came to 8 bases. Germline assignment: CDR1 MNHEY and CDR2 SMNVEV (reference sequence). This CDR3 is CASKDTYNSPLHF. The CDR3 coding sequence is TGTGCCAGCAAGGACACATATAATTCACCCCTCCACTTT.

This chain joins TRBV14 and TRBJ2-1, with TRBD2 as a possible D gene (6 bases). The CDR3 is made up of 14 amino acids. Germline values: CDR1 SGHDN, CDR2 FVKESK. The V end was cut by 4 bases, the J end by 5 bases, with 12 bases between. CDR3 region: CASSLYGGNNEQFF. CDR3 bases: TGTGCCAGCAGCCTCTACGGGGGTAACAATGAGCAGTTCTTC.

The chain is built from TRBV2 and TRBJ2-7, with a possible D match to TRBD2 (5 bases). Germline CDR1 SNHLY, CDR2 FYNNEI. V lost 8 bases and J lost 2, with 13 bases in between. CDR3 length: 13 residues. CDR3 nucleotides: TGTGCCAGCGGAGACTACCAAACCTACGAGCAGTACTTC. This sequence encodes CASGDYQTYEQYF.

The rearrangement joins TRBV5-6 to TRBJ2-5; 8 nucleotides align to TRBD1. From germline, CDR1 is SGHDT and CDR2 YYEEEE. V lost 2 bases, J lost 4 bases, and 7 bases stayed unmatched. The CDR3 is made up of 15 amino acids. This CDR3 is CASSLTLQGVETQYF. The DNA of the CDR3 is TGTGCCAGCAGCTTAACACTACAGGGGGTAGAGACCCAGTACTTC.

V and J are TRBV5-6 and TRBJ2-3; a possible D gene is TRBD2 (6 bases). The V gene's germline CDR1 is SGHDT and CDR2 YYEEEE. The CDR3 has 14 amino acids. Trimming removed 4 bases from V and 2 bases from J, with 11 bases in between. This CDR3 is CASSPGLTTDTQYF. CDR3 in DNA: TGTGCCAGCAGCCCGGGACTTACCACAGATACGCAGTATTTT.

V and J are TRBV6-4 and TRBJ2-3; no definite D call. Looked up from germline, CDR1 is MRHNA and CDR2 is SNTAGT. This CDR3 spans 15 amino acids. With 4 bases removed from V and 0 bases from J, the gap between germline ends came to 11 bases. The CDR3: CASSVSLGSTDTQYF. The CDR3 region has the DNA TGTGCCAGCAGTGTTTCGCTAGGAAGCACAGATACGCAGTATTTT.

This clone was picked up one time. The chain uses TRBV6-5 and TRBJ1-1; D not resolved. The CDR3 loop spans 15 amino acids. Germline V gives CDR1 MNHEY, CDR2 SVGAGI. V lost 5 bases to trimming and J lost 1 base, with 14 bases between them. The CDR3 region has the DNA TGTGCCAGCAGTAACACTCTGCGGGCGAACACTGAAGCTTTCTTT. Translated, it gives CASSNTLRANTEAFF.

This clone was recorded once. The DNA of the CDR3 is TGCGCCAGCAGCTTGGGACAGGGGGCAGGTGGCTACACCTTC. Translating it yields CASSLGQGAGGYTF. This chain connects TRBV5-1 to TRBJ1-2, with TRBD1 matching over 10 bases. V shed 0 bases and J 7 bases; nucleotides not matched to a gene: 3. Germline V gives CDR1 SGHRS, CDR2 YFSETQ. CDR3 length equals 14 residues.

V usage is TRBV5-6 and J usage is TRBJ2-1, with 9 bases aligning to TRBD1. Per the germline V gene, CDR1 is SGHDT and CDR2 is YYEEEE. CDR3 length equals 16 residues. Trimming took 4 bases from V and 3 from J; bases not matched to a gene: 8. The CDR3 coding sequence is TGTGCCAGCAGCCCTCCGGGACAGGGCTACTACAATGAGCAGTTCTTC. Residues: CASSPPGQGYYNEQFF.

The V call is TRBV25-1, the J call TRBJ2-3, with D possibly TRBD2 on 5 matching bases. Germline V gene sequence: CDR1 MGHDK, CDR2 SYGVNS. With 0 bases removed from V and 0 bases from J, the gap between germline ends came to 10 bases. This CDR3 region has 16 residues. In nucleotides, the CDR3 is TGTGCCAGCAGTGAATATAGGTGGGAGAGCACAGATACGCAGTATTTT. Translated, it gives CASSEYRWESTDTQYF.

The chain recombines TRBV29-1 with TRBJ2-1; D possibly corresponds to TRBD2 (6 bases). Trimming pared 3 bases from V and 8 bases from J, leaving 11 bases between. Germline V gives CDR1 SQVTM, CDR2 ANQGSEA. The CDR3 has 12 amino acids. CDR3 in amino acids: CSVDQGGDEQFF. The CDR3 DNA is TGCAGCGTTGACCAGGGAGGCGATGAGCAGTTCTTC.